Listed below are T cell receptor beta chains from one sample, sequenced in a study of T-cell memory formation after mild COVID-19. TCRdb re-derived calls from the 5' RACE reads in MiXCR, one entry per CDR3 protein. The data contain hundreds of thousands of distinct CDR3 sequences, roughly 19% of them singletons. Sequenced sample: PBMCs or a T cell subset sorted from them (not recorded which). The receptors stem from a man between 18 and 35 years old who had mild COVID-19 (a few samples of this study predate the infection). Cell type and time point are not known. CDR3s include the opening cysteine and the closing phenylalanine or tryptophan. The D gene is left open where the match is weak. Clone size is stated in some rows and not others, as once, few, many or a class when expanded.

>TRBJ2-5|few|TRBV21-1|NA
TGTGCCAGCAGCAAATCGGGACTAGGGGGGCAAGAGACCCAGTACTTC
CASSKSGLGGQETQYF
>TRBJ1-2|many|TRBV6-5|TRBD1
TGTGCCAGCAGTCCGGGACAGGGTCGCTACACCTTC
CASSPGQGRYTF
>TRBJ1-5|NA|TRBV6-2/TRBV6-3|NA
TGTGCCAGCAGTCTATACGGGGATTTTAGCAATCAGCCCCAGCATTTT
CASSLYGDFSNQPQHF
>TRBJ2-5|NA|TRBV7-2|NA
TGTGCCAGCAGCCTAAGACTACTACCCCAAGAGACCCAGTACTTC
CASSLRLLPQETQYF
>TRBJ2-4|few|TRBV18|TRBD2
TGTGCCAGCTCACCACCGGTTAGCGGGGGCCCTCGGGCCAAAAACATTCAGTACTTC
CASSPPVSGGPRAKNIQYF
>TRBJ2-1|few|TRBV9|TRBD2
TGTGCCAGCAGCGTAGCGGGGGGGAATACCTACAATGAGCAGTTCTTC
CASSVAGGNTYNEQFF
>TRBJ2-3|few|TRBV6-4|TRBD2
TGTGCCAGCAGTGAGTCTAGCGGGGGCCAACTTGATACGCAGTATTTT
CASSESSGGQLDTQYF
>TRBJ2-4|few|TRBV12-3/TRBV12-4|NA
TGTGCCAGCAGTCCGTCAGGAACTCGATCCAAAAACATTCAGTACTTC
CASSPSGTRSKNIQYF
>TRBJ2-1|few|TRBV12-3/TRBV12-4|TRBD2
TGTGCCAGCAGTCCCCGGTTTGGACTAGAAGAACACAATGAGCAGTTCTTC
CASSPRFGLEEHNEQFF
>TRBJ2-3|few|TRBV20-1|NA
TGCAGTGCTAGTCTCCAAGATACGCAGTATTTT
CSASLQDTQYF
>TRBJ2-1|few|TRBV7-2|TRBD1
TGTGCCAGCAGATTGTCAGGGGGCGAGTACAATGAGCAGTTCTTC
CASRLSGGEYNEQFF
>TRBJ2-3|NA|TRBV6-2/TRBV6-3|TRBD2
TGTGCCAGCAGGGTAGCGGGGGCCTTCACAGATACGCAGTATTTT
CASRVAGAFTDTQYF
>TRBJ1-1|NA|TRBV5-1|TRBD1
TGCGCCAGCAGCTCCCTGATCCGGGACAGCACTGAAGCTTTCTTT
CASSSLIRDSTEAFF
>TRBJ1-6|NA|TRBV6-1|TRBD1
TGTGCCAGCAGTGGACAGGGTTTTAATTCACCCCTCCACTTT
CASSGQGFNSPLHF
>TRBJ2-2|NA|TRBV5-1|NA
TGCGCCAGCAGCAAGGGGCACAGAGATCCGAACACCGGGGAGCTGTTTTTT
CASSKGHRDPNTGELFF
>TRBJ2-5|many|TRBV6-5|TRBD2
TGCGCCAGCAGTTATAGCGGGGGAGAGACCCAGTACTTC
CASSYSGGETQYF
>TRBJ2-3|few|TRBV20-1|NA
TGCAGTGCTAGTAGGGCAGCGGATACGCAGTATTTT
CSASRAADTQYF